What follows are 4 T cell receptor beta chains derived from one specimen sequenced in a study of long-term antiretroviral therapy in people with HIV. The assay used was immunoSEQ (version v3.0), run at survey level. TCRdb's copy holds only in-frame clones and misses some; the assay was immunoSEQ multiplex PCR. The data show tens of thousands of clones, with 70% to 80% seen just once and just over 7% held by the top ten. Sequencing was performed on unsorted PBMCs, taken 2 years after starting antiretroviral therapy. These receptors all come from a woman between 50 and 59 years old with HIV.

The chain carries TRBV27 and TRBJ1-4; D is possibly TRBD1 (6 bases). Germline V gives CDR1 MNHEY, CDR2 SMNVEV (reference sequence). V was trimmed by 4 bases and J by 11 bases, leaving 20 bases between them. The CDR3 consists of 15 residues. For the CDR3, the DNA is TGTGCCAGCAGTTCCGGACAGACTCATTGGGATAAACTGTTTTTT. It encodes CASSSGQTHWDKLFF.

The chain uses TRBV5-4 and TRBJ1-6; 7 bases align to TRBD1. CDR1 and CDR2 from the germline V gene are SGHNT and YYREEE (reference sequence). The CDR3 is 15 residues long. Trimming cost V 7 bases and J 5 bases; bases outside gene matches: 9. This chain's CDR3 is CASHTGQRNNSPLHF. For the CDR3, the DNA is TGTGCCAGCCACACGGGACAGAGAAATAATTCACCCCTCCACTTT.

The rearrangement links TRBV27 to TRBJ1-5; D is unresolved. Germline V gene sequence: CDR1 MNHEY, CDR2 SMNVEV (reference sequence). The CDR3 has 13 amino acids. V lost 4 bases, J lost 1 base, and 5 bases lay in between. The CDR3 protein is CASSWRSNQPQHF. CDR3 in DNA: TGTGCCAGCAGTTGGCGGAGCAATCAGCCCCAGCATTTT.

The gene calls are TRBV7-3 and TRBJ2-3; the D gene is possibly TRBD1 (6 bases). Trimming cost V 5 bases and J 8 bases, with 14 bases left between them. The CDR3 length is 13 residues. Germline V lookup: CDR1 SGHTA, CDR2 FQGTGA. CDR3 sequence: CASSGYRDGTQYF. The CDR3 DNA reads TGTGCCAGCAGCGGATACAGGGATGGTACGCAGTATTTT.